This T cell receptor (beta chain) was captured by sequencing in a study of identical twins. Study-level points and caveats: The more abundant beta clonotypes in cord blood had fewer insertions, and memory repertoires did not show this.

The length of the CDR3 is 13 residues. Trimming left V 6 bases short and J 5 bases short, with 14 bases between. Germline V gene lookup returns CDR1 SQVTM and CDR2 ANQGSEA. Many counts were recorded for this clonotype. Antigen specificity is unknown. Template switching added a universal primer site, and cDNA bore unique molecular identifiers. MiXCR, run by TCRdb on the 5' RACE reads, gives a single entry per CDR3 protein. The repertoire has 400,000 to 500,000 distinct CDR3 sequences, roughly 18% of them found once; the top ten carry 12%. The clonotype was recovered from a man aged 50 to 60 in good health. The chain uses TRBV29-1 and TRBJ2-1, with D possibly matching TRBD1 (5 bases). Source material: naive T cells sorted from blood. The CDR3 bases are TGCAGCGTCCCTGGGGCACTTCACAATGAGCAGTTCTTC. Its translation: CSVPGALHNEQFF.